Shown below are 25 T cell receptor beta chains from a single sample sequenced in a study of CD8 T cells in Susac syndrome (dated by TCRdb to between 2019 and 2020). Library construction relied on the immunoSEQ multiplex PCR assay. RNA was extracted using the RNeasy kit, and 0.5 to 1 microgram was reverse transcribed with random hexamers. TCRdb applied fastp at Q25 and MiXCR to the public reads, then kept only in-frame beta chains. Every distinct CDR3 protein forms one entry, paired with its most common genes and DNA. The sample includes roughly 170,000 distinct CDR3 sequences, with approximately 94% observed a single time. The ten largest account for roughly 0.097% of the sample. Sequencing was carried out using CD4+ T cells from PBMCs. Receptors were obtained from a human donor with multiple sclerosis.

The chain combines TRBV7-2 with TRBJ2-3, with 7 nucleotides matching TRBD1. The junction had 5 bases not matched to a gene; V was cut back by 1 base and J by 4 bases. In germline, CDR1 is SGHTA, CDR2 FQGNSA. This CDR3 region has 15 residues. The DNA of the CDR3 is TGTGCCAGCAGCTTAGGAGACAGGGAACCAGATACGCAGTATTTT. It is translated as CASSLGDREPDTQYF.

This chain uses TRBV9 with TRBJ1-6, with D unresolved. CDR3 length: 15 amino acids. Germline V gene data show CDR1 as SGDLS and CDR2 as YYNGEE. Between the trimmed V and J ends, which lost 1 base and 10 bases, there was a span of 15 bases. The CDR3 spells CASSVTLGQDSPLHF. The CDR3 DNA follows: TGTGCCAGCAGCGTAACCCTTGGGCAGGACTCACCCCTCCACTTT.

As DNA, the CDR3 is TGCGCCAGCAAACCTAGCGGCAACACAGATACGCAGTATTTT. The encoded protein is CASKPSGNTDTQYF. This rearrangement joins TRBV10-1 to TRBJ2-3; 7 positions agree with TRBD2. CDR3 size: 14 residues. Trimming took 7 bases from V and 2 from J; bases not matched to a gene: 6. Germline loops: CDR1 WNHNN, CDR2 SYGVQD (reference sequence).

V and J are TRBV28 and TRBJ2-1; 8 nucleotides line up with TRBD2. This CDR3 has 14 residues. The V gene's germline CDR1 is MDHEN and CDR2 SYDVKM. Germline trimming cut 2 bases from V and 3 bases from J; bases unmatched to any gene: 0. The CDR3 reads CASSLREGYNEQFF. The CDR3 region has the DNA TGTGCCAGCAGTTTACGGGAGGGCTACAATGAGCAGTTCTTC.

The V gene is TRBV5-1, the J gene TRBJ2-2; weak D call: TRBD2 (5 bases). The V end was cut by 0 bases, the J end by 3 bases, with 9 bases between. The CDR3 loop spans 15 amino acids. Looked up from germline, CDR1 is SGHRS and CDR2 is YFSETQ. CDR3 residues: CASSLAGVDTGELFF. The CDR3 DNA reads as TGCGCCAGCAGCTTGGCCGGGGTGGACACCGGGGAGCTGTTTTTT.

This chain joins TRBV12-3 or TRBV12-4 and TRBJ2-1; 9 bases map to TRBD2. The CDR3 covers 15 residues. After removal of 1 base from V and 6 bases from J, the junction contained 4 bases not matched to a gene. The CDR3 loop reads CASSLGLAGRNEQFF. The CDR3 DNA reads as TGTGCCAGCAGTTTAGGGCTAGCGGGACGCAATGAGCAGTTCTTC.

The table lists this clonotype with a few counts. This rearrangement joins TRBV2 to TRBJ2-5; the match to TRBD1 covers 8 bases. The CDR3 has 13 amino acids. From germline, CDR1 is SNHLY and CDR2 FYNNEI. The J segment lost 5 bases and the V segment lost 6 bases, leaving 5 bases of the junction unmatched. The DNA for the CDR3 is TGTGCCAGCAGCCGTAGACAGGGGGAGACCCAGTACTTC. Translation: CASSRRQGETQYF.

CDR3 loop: CASSRLGQGEQFF. In DNA, the CDR3 is TGTGCCAGCAGTCGCCTAGGACAGGGAGAGCAGTTCTTC. This chain uses TRBV2 with TRBJ2-1; 8 bases are a match to TRBD1. J lost 10 bases, V lost 5 bases, and 7 bases had no gene match. The length of the CDR3 is 13 residues. Germline V CDR1 and CDR2: SNHLY, FYNNEI.

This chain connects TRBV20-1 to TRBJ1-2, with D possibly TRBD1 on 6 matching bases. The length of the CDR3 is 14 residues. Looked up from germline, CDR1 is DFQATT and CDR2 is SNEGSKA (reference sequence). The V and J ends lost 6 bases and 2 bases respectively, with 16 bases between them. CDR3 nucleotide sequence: TGCAGTGCCCCCGATTTTACAGGGAACTATGGCTACACCTTC. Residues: CSAPDFTGNYGYTF.

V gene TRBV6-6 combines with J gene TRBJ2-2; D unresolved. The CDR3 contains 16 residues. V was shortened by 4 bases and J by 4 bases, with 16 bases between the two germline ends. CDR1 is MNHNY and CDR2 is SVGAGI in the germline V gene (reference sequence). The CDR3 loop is CASSWVGQSATGELFF. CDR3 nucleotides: TGTGCCAGCAGTTGGGTGGGTCAGTCGGCCACCGGGGAGCTGTTTTTT.

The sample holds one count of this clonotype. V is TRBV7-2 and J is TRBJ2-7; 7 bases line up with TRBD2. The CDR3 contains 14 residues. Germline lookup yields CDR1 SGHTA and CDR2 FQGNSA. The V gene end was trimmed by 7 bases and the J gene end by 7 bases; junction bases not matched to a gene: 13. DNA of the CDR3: TGTGCCAGCACAGGAGCGGGAATTCTAGGGGAGCAGTACTTC. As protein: CASTGAGILGEQYF.

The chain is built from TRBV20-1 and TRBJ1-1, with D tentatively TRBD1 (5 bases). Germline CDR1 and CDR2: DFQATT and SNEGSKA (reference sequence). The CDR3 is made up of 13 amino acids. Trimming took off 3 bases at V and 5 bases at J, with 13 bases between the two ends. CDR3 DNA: TGCAGTGCTAGCTGGGGGGGAAATACTGAAGCTTTCTTT. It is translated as CSASWGGNTEAFF.

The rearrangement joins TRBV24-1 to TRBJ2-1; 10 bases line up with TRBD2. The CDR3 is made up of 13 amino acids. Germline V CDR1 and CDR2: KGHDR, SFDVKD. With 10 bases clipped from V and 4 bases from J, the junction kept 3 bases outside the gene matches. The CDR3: CATGTSVYNEQFF. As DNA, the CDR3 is TGTGCCACAGGGACTAGCGTTTACAATGAGCAGTTCTTC.

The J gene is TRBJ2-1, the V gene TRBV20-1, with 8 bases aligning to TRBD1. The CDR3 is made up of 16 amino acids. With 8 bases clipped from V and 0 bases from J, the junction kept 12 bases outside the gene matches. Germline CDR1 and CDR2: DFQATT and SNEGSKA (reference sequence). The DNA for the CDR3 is TGCAGTCCAAGGACAGGGCCGCTAAGCTCCTACAATGAGCAGTTCTTC. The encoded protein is CSPRTGPLSSYNEQFF.

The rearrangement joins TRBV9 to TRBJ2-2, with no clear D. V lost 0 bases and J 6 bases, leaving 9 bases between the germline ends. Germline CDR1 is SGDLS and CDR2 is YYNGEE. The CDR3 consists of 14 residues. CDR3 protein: CASSVAPPPGELFF. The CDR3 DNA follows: TGTGCCAGCAGCGTAGCCCCCCCGCCCGGGGAGCTGTTTTTT.

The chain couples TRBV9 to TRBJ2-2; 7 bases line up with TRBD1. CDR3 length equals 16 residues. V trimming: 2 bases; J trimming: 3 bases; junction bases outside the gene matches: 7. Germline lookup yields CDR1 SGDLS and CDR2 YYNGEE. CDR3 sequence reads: CASSVKGTGDTGELFF. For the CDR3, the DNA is TGTGCCAGCAGCGTCAAGGGAACAGGGGACACCGGGGAGCTGTTTTTT. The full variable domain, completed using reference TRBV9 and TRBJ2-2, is DSGVTQTPKHLITATGQRVTLRCSPRSGDLSVYWYQQSLDQGLQFLIQYYNGEERAKGNILERFSAQQFPDLHSELNLSSLELGDSALYFCASSVKGTGDTGELFFGEGSRLTVL.

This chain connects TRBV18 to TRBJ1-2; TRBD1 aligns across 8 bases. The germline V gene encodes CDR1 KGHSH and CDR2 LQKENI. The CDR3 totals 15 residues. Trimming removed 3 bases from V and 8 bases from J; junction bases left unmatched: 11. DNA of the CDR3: TGTGCCAGCTCACCCGGGACAGGAGACCTGAGGGGCTACACCTTC. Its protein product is CASSPGTGDLRGYTF.

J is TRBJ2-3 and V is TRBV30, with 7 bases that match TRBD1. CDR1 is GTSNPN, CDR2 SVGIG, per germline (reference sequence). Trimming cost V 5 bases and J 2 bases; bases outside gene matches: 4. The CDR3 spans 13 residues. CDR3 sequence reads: CAWETGNTDTQYF. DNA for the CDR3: TGTGCCTGGGAGACAGGGAACACAGATACGCAGTATTTT. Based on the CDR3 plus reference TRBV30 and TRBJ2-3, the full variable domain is SQTIHQWPATLVQPVGSPLSLECTVEGTSNPNLYWYRQAAGRGLQLLFYSVGIGQISSEVPQNLSASRPQDRQFILSSKKLLLSDSGFYLCAWETGNTDTQYFGPGTRLTVL.

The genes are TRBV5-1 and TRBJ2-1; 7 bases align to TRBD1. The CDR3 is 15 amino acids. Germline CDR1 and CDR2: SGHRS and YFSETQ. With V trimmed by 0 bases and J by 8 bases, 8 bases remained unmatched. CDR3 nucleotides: TGCGCCAGCAGCTTGGCAGTACAGGGGATTGATGAGCAGTTCTTC. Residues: CASSLAVQGIDEQFF.

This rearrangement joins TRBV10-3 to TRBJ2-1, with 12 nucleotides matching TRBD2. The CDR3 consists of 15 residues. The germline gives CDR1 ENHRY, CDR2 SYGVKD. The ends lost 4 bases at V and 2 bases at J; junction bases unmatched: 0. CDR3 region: CAISGLAGAYNEQFF. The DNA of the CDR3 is TGTGCCATCAGTGGACTAGCGGGGGCCTACAATGAGCAGTTCTTC.

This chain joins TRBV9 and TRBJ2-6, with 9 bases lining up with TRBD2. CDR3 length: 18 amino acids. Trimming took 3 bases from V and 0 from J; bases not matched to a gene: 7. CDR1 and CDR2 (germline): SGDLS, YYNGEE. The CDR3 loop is CASSARPAGGSGANVLTF. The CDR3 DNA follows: TGTGCCAGCAGCGCCCGGCCAGCGGGGGGCTCTGGGGCCAACGTCCTGACTTTC.

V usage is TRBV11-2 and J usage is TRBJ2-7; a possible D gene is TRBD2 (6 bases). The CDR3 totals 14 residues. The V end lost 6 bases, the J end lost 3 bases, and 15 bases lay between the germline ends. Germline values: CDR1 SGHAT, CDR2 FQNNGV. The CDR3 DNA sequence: TGTGCCAGCAGGTTTGGCGGGGTCGTCTACGAGCAGTACTTC. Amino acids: CASRFGGVVYEQYF.

CDR3 sequence: CASRGGTWDGLLFF. The DNA of the CDR3 is TGTGCCAGCAGAGGCGGGACCTGGGACGGGCTGCTGTTTTTT. This chain connects TRBV6-5 to TRBJ2-2; the D gene is possibly TRBD2 (6 bases). Germline V gene sequence: CDR1 MNHEY, CDR2 SVGAGI. The CDR3 contains 14 residues. The V and J ends lost 6 bases and 13 bases respectively, with 21 bases between them.

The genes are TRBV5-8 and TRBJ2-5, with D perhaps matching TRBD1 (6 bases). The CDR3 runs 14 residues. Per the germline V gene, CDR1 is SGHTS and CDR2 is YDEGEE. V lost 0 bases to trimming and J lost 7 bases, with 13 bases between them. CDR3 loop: CASSLELARGTQYF. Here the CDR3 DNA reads TGTGCCAGCAGCTTGGAGTTGGCCAGGGGGACCCAGTACTTC. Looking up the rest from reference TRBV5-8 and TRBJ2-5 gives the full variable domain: EAGVTQSPTHLIKTRGQQATLRCSPISGHTSVYWYQQALGLGLQFLLWYDEGEERNRGNFPPRFSGRQFPNYSSELNVNALELEDSALYLCASSLELARGTQYFGPGTRLLVL.

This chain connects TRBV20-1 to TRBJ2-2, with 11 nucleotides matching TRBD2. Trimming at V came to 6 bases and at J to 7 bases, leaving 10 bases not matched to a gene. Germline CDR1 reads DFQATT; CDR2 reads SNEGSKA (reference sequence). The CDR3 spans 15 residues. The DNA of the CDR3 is TGCAGTGCCCGGATAGCGGGAGGGGGTCACGGGGAGCTGTTTTTT. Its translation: CSARIAGGGHGELFF.